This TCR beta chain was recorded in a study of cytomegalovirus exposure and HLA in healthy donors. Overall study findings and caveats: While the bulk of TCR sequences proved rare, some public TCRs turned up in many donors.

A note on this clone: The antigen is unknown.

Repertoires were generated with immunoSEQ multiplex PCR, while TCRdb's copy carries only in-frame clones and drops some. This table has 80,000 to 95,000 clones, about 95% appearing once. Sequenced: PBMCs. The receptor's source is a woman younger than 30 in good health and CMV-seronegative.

The CDR3 region is CASSLFGSNYEQYF. In DNA form, the CDR3 reads TGTGCCAGCAGTTTATTCGGGAGCAACTACGAGCAGTACTTC. This chain links TRBV27 with TRBJ2-7, with D perhaps matching TRBD2 (6 bases). CDR3 length: 14 residues. Germline V lookup: CDR1 MNHEY, CDR2 SMNVEV (reference sequence). V lost 1 base to trimming and J lost 3 bases, with 10 bases between them.